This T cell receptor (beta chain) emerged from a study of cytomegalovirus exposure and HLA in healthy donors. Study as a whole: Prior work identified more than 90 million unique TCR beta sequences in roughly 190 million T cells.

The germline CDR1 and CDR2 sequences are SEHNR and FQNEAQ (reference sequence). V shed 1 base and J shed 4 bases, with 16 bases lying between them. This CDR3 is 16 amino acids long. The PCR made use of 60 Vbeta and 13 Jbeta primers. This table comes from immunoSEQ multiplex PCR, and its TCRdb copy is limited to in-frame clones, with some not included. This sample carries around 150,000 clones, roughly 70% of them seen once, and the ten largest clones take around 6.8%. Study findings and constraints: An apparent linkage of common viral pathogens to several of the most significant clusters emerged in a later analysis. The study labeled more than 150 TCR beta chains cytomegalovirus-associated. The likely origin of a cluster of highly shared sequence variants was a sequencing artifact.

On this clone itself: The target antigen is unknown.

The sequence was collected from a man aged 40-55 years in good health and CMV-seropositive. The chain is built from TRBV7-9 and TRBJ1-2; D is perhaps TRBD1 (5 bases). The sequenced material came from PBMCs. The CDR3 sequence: CASSLDRSGGSYGYTF. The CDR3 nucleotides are TGTGCCAGCAGCTTAGATCGGTCCGGGGGGAGCTATGGCTACACCTTC.